The 27 T cell receptor beta chains below were found in one sample sequenced in a study of blood T cell repertoires in COVID-19. Using immunoSEQ multiplex PCR, the repertoire was profiled, and TCRdb retains in-frame clones only, with some absent. The sample gives 250,000 or so clones, around 83% of which show up once; just over 6.5% is in the top ten. Sequencing used PBMCs or T cells enriched from blood (not recorded which). These receptors all stem from a woman in her 50s who had been exposed to COVID-19.

This clone appeared once. The J gene is TRBJ2-2, the V gene TRBV7-3; 10 bases agree with TRBD1. The germline V gene encodes CDR1 SGHTA and CDR2 FQGTGA. This CDR3 has 15 amino acids. V was pared by 4 bases and J by 6 bases, with 5 bases of the junction left unmatched. CDR3 amino acids: CASSSGQGGAGELFF. The CDR3, as DNA: TGTGCCAGCAGCTCAGGACAGGGGGGAGCCGGGGAGCTGTTTTTT. The full variable domain, rest sourced from reference TRBV7-3 and TRBJ2-2, is GAGVSQTPSNKVTEKGKYVELRCDPISGHTALYWYRQSLGQGPEFLIYFQGTGAADDSGLPNDRFFAVRPEGSVSTLKIQRTERGDSAVYLCASSSGQGGAGELFFGEGSRLTVL.

The gene calls are TRBV28 and TRBJ2-7; tentative D call: TRBD1 (6 bases). The CDR3 extends over 13 amino acids. V lost 5 bases and J 2 bases, leaving 10 bases between the germline ends. The germline gives CDR1 MDHEN, CDR2 SYDVKM. CDR3 bases: TGTGCCAGCAGTCAGGACAGTCCCTACGAGCAGTACTTC. Residues: CASSQDSPYEQYF. Complete variable domain (other parts from reference TRBV28 and TRBJ2-7): DVKVTQSSRYLVKRTGEKVFLECVQDMDHENMFWYRQDPGLGLRLIYFSYDVKMKEKGDIPEGYSVSREKKERFSLILESASTNQTSMYLCASSQDSPYEQYFGPGTRLTVT.

The rearrangement joins TRBV27 to TRBJ2-1; 11 bases align to TRBD2. With V trimmed by 6 bases and J by 3 bases, 4 bases remained unmatched. Germline V lookup: CDR1 MNHEY, CDR2 SMNVEV (reference sequence). This CDR3 has 15 residues. Here the CDR3 reads CASRLAGGYYNEQFF. The CDR3 coding sequence is TGTGCCAGCAGATTAGCGGGGGGGTACTACAATGAGCAGTTCTTC.

The gene calls are TRBV9 and TRBJ1-3, with D unclear. Trimming cost V 0 bases and J 4 bases, with 8 bases left between them. The CDR3 contains 14 residues. Germline CDR1 and CDR2: SGDLS and YYNGEE. The CDR3 DNA sequence: TGTGCCAGCAGCGTAGCTGGAGGGGGAAACACCATATATTTT. It codes for CASSVAGGGNTIYF. The variable domain in full, completed from reference TRBV9 and TRBJ1-3, reads DSGVTQTPKHLITATGQRVTLRCSPRSGDLSVYWYQQSLDQGLQFLIQYYNGEERAKGNILERFSAQQFPDLHSELNLSSLELGDSALYFCASSVAGGGNTIYFGEGSWLTVV.

The rearrangement links TRBV18 to TRBJ2-1, with 7 bases lining up with TRBD1. The CDR3 is made up of 17 amino acids. Trimming took 4 bases from V and 0 from J; bases not matched to a gene: 9. Germline V gene lookup returns CDR1 KGHSH and CDR2 LQKENI. The CDR3 reads CASSQQRQGFSYNEQFF. The CDR3 nucleotides read TGTGCCAGCTCACAACAACGACAGGGATTCTCCTACAATGAGCAGTTCTTC.

The gene calls are TRBV5-4 and TRBJ1-1, with TRBD1 as a possible D gene (5 bases). In germline, CDR1 is SGHNT, CDR2 YYREEE (reference sequence). The germline V and J ends were trimmed by 4 bases and 4 bases, with 23 bases remaining between them. The CDR3 length is 17 residues. The chain's CDR3 is CASSREFLGRGGTEAFF. CDR3 nucleotides: TGTGCCAGCAGCCGGGAATTCCTTGGACGCGGGGGCACTGAAGCTTTCTTT.

The chain links TRBV10-3 to TRBJ1-1, with 8 bases fitting TRBD1. Germline V gives CDR1 ENHRY, CDR2 SYGVKD. Trimming at V came to 6 bases and at J to 0 bases, leaving 3 bases not matched to a gene. The CDR3 consists of 14 residues. CDR3 region: CAISGQGVNTEAFF. The CDR3 DNA is TGTGCCATCAGCGGACAGGGTGTGAACACTGAAGCTTTCTTT.

The chain employs TRBV12-3 or TRBV12-4 and TRBJ2-2; D not resolved. The V and J ends lost 2 bases and 8 bases respectively, with 3 bases between them. The CDR3 is 11 amino acids. CDR3 sequence (DNA): TGTGCCAGCAGTTTACAGGGGGAGCTGTTTTTT. Its protein product is CASSLQGELFF.

The chain is built from TRBV5-1 and TRBJ2-5; D uncertain. V gave up 4 bases and J gave up 0 bases, with 4 bases separating them. CDR1 is SGHRS and CDR2 is YFSETQ in the germline V gene. The CDR3 is 12 residues long. The CDR3 loop is CASSLNQETQYF. Written as DNA, the CDR3 is TGCGCCAGCAGCCTAAACCAAGAGACCCAGTACTTC. Together with reference TRBV5-1 and TRBJ2-5, the CDR3 gives the full variable domain: KAGVTQTPRYLIKTRGQQVTLSCSPISGHRSVSWYQQTPGQGLQFLFEYFSETQRNKGNFPGRFSGRQFSNSRSEMNVSTLELGDSALYLCASSLNQETQYFGPGTRLLVL.

V and J are TRBV6-2 or TRBV6-3 and TRBJ1-1; D is unresolved. Germline V gives CDR1 MNHEY, CDR2 SVGEGT. The CDR3 has 12 residues. V lost 2 bases and J lost 10, with 11 bases in between. CDR3 region: CASSYAVEGAFF. In nucleotides, the CDR3 is TGTGCCAGCAGTTACGCGGTCGAAGGAGCTTTCTTT.

The chain employs TRBV30 and TRBJ1-2; 8 bases are shared with TRBD1. CDR3 length: 14 amino acids. J was trimmed by 4 bases and V by 3 bases; bases with no gene match: 7. Germline V gene sequence: CDR1 GTSNPN, CDR2 SVGIG (reference sequence). CDR3 in DNA: TGTGCCTGGAGCCTCAGGGGGCTGGGCTATGGCTACACCTTC. The encoded protein is CAWSLRGLGYGYTF.

V gene TRBV2 combines with J gene TRBJ2-7; 8 positions agree with TRBD2. The CDR3 runs 13 residues. The junction had 9 bases not matched to a gene; V was cut back by 7 bases and J by 7 bases. Germline CDR1 SNHLY, CDR2 FYNNEI. The DNA of the CDR3 is TGTGCCAGCACCGGGGGGGGGCCCCAAGAGCAGTACTTC. Amino acids: CASTGGGPQEQYF.

J is TRBJ1-3 and V is TRBV5-1, with D tentatively TRBD1 (5 bases). Germline-derived CDR1 and CDR2 are SGHRS and YFSETQ. CDR3 length: 14 residues. Trimming removed 4 bases from V and 6 bases from J, with 14 bases in between. CDR3 bases: TGCGCCAGCAGCCCGGGGGTAGGGTTAAACACCATATATTTT. Its protein is CASSPGVGLNTIYF.

The chain links TRBV12-3 or TRBV12-4 to TRBJ2-3; unclear D gene. V was shortened by 8 bases and J by 1 base, with 10 bases between the two germline ends. The CDR3 has 13 residues. The CDR3 here is CASDRRGTDTQYF. DNA of the CDR3: TGTGCCAGCGACCGTCGGGGCACAGATACGCAGTATTTT.

This chain uses TRBV6-2 or TRBV6-3 with TRBJ1-6; D gene uncertain. The CDR3 spans 13 residues. Trimming stripped 2 bases from V and 9 bases from J, with 8 bases between. CDR1 and CDR2 from the germline V gene are MNHEY and SVGEGT. CDR3 protein: CASSYPGSSPLHF. CDR3 in DNA: TGTGCCAGCAGTTACCCCGGGAGTTCACCCCTCCACTTT.

This rearrangement joins TRBV2 to TRBJ1-5, with D possibly TRBD1 on 5 matching bases. The CDR3 contains 12 residues. V shed 0 bases and J shed 11 bases, with 8 bases lying between them. Per the germline V gene, CDR1 is SNHLY and CDR2 is FYNNEI. The DNA for the CDR3 is TGTGCCAGCAGTGAAGCTCGGGGGACCCAGCATTTT. Its protein is CASSEARGTQHF. The full variable domain, its missing parts supplied by reference TRBV2 and TRBJ1-5, is EPEVTQTPSHQVTQMGQEVILRCVPISNHLYFYWYRQILGQKVEFLVSFYNNEISEKSEIFDDQFSVERPDGSNFTLKIRSTKLEDSAMYFCASSEARGTQHFGDGTRLSIL.

The gene calls are TRBV7-8 and TRBJ1-6, with D tentatively TRBD1 (6 bases). Per the germline V gene, CDR1 is SGHVS and CDR2 is FQNEAQ. The CDR3 is 14 residues long. V was clipped by 4 bases and J by 10 bases, with 14 bases between them. CDR3 DNA sequence: TGTGCCAGCAGCTCACAGGGATTAGGATCACCCCTCCACTTT. Translated: CASSSQGLGSPLHF.

The chain combines TRBV19 with TRBJ2-6, with D possibly matching TRBD1 (6 bases). This CDR3 is 15 amino acids long. Germline V gene data show CDR1 as LNHDA and CDR2 as SQIVND (reference sequence). The V gene lost 8 bases and the J gene lost 0 bases, with 11 bases spanning the gap. CDR3 loop: CASQRQVSGANVLTF. For the CDR3, the DNA is TGTGCCAGTCAAAGACAGGTCTCTGGGGCCAACGTCCTGACTTTC. Looking up the rest from reference TRBV19 and TRBJ2-6 gives the full variable domain: DGGITQSPKYLFRKEGQNVTLSCEQNLNHDAMYWYRQDPGQGLRLIYYSQIVNDFQKGDIAEGYSVSREKKESFPLTVTSAQKNPTAFYLCASQRQVSGANVLTFGAGSRLTVL.

The rearrangement links TRBV3-1 (or the pseudogene TRBV3-2) to TRBJ2-7; TRBD1 agrees at 7 bases. CDR1 and CDR2 from the germline V gene are LGHDT and YNNKEL (reference sequence). The CDR3 runs to 15 residues. V gave up 4 bases and J gave up 3 bases; unmatched junction bases: 9. The CDR3 protein is CASSLGTATLYEQYF. The CDR3 DNA reads as TGTGCCAGCAGCCTGGGGACAGCCACTCTCTACGAGCAGTACTTC.

This clone appeared a single time. The chain couples TRBV5-1 to TRBJ1-1, with 9 bases lining up with TRBD1. Germline-derived CDR1 and CDR2 are SGHRS and YFSETQ. The CDR3 is 14 amino acids. The J segment lost 5 bases and the V segment lost 5 bases, leaving 7 bases of the junction unmatched. The chain's CDR3 is CASRQGAGGTEAFF. The CDR3 DNA is TGCGCCAGCAGACAGGGGGCGGGTGGGACTGAAGCTTTCTTT.

This chain links TRBV7-9 with TRBJ1-6; D is perhaps TRBD1 (5 bases). Germline V gene sequence: CDR1 SEHNR, CDR2 FQNEAQ (reference sequence). V lost 3 bases and J lost 6, with 9 bases in between. This CDR3 is built from 14 residues. In DNA form, the CDR3 reads TGTGCCAGCAGCTTGACAGACAGTAATTCACCCCTCCACTTT. Protein product: CASSLTDSNSPLHF.

The chain uses TRBV6-5 and TRBJ1-2; TRBD1 aligns across 8 bases. V shed 4 bases, J shed 3 bases, and the junction held 7 bases outside the gene matches. Germline values: CDR1 MNHEY, CDR2 SVGAGI. CDR3 length equals 15 residues. In DNA form, the CDR3 reads TGTGCCAGCAGTTCCTACGGACAGGGTGACTATGGCTACACCTTC. Translated, it gives CASSSYGQGDYGYTF.

This sequence joins TRBV5-6 and TRBJ2-7; weak D call: TRBD1 (5 bases). The V gene lost 2 bases and the J gene lost 2 bases, with 11 bases spanning the gap. This CDR3 contains 14 residues. Germline V gene lookup returns CDR1 SGHDT and CDR2 YYEEEE. CDR3 amino acids: CASSFRQSAYEQYF. The DNA for the CDR3 is TGTGCCAGCAGCTTCCGACAGAGCGCCTACGAGCAGTACTTC.

V gene TRBV3-1 (or the pseudogene TRBV3-2) combines with J gene TRBJ1-2; unclear D gene. This CDR3 contains 13 residues. Per germline, CDR1 LGHDT and CDR2 YNNKEL (reference sequence). With 4 bases removed from V and 4 bases from J, the gap between germline ends came to 10 bases. The CDR3 reads CASSLQTGYGYTF. The CDR3 DNA reads TGTGCCAGCAGCCTTCAGACGGGCTATGGCTACACCTTC.

The chain employs TRBV5-8 and TRBJ1-1; D is perhaps TRBD1 (6 bases). This CDR3 is built from 16 residues. From germline, CDR1 is SGHTS and CDR2 YDEGEE. Trimming stripped 1 base from V and 0 bases from J, with 13 bases between. This CDR3 is CASSLRQVPMNTEAFF. Here the CDR3 DNA reads TGTGCCAGCAGCTTGAGACAGGTCCCCATGAACACTGAAGCTTTCTTT.

This chain links TRBV28 with TRBJ1-1; 12 bases are shared with TRBD1. The J segment lost 5 bases and the V segment lost 2 bases, leaving 6 bases of the junction unmatched. This CDR3 has 16 residues. CDR1 MDHEN and CDR2 SYDVKM come from the germline V gene. In DNA, the CDR3 is TGTGCCAGCAGTTTAGGGACAGGGGGCCTAAGGACTGAAGCTTTCTTT. Translating gives CASSLGTGGLRTEAFF. The whole variable domain, remainder taken from reference TRBV28 and TRBJ1-1, is DVKVTQSSRYLVKRTGEKVFLECVQDMDHENMFWYRQDPGLGLRLIYFSYDVKMKEKGDIPEGYSVSREKKERFSLILESASTNQTSMYLCASSLGTGGLRTEAFFGQGTRLTVV.

The chain employs TRBV7-8 and TRBJ1-1; 7 bases map to TRBD1. Germline trimming cut 4 bases from V and 8 bases from J; bases unmatched to any gene: 7. Germline lookup yields CDR1 SGHVS and CDR2 FQNEAQ. The length of the CDR3 is 13 residues. CDR3 bases: TGTGCCAGCAGCTCTCTGGGACAGAGAGAAGCTTTCTTT. Its translation is CASSSLGQREAFF.